The TCR beta chain under discussion was sequenced for a study of cytomegalovirus exposure and HLA in healthy donors. A multiplex PCR was run with 60 Vbeta primers and 13 Jbeta primers. Produced via immunoSEQ multiplex PCR; TCRdb's table is partial and in-frame only. The sample holds 95,000 to 150,000 clones; under 80% are singletons and the top ten take about 12%. The CDR3 sequence is 15 residues long. The V end was cut by 3 bases, the J end by 2 bases, with 14 bases between. The germline CDR1 and CDR2 sequences are SGDLS and YYNGEE. Sequencing used PBMCs. The rearrangement links TRBV9 to TRBJ2-5; TRBD1 is a possible D gene (6 bases). The clonotype comes from a woman aged 60-70 years in good health and CMV-seropositive. CDR3 nucleotides: TGTGCCAGCAGCGCCCAAACCGGGACACAAGAGACCCAGTACTTC. This codes for CASSAQTGTQETQYF.